Sequencing of this T cell receptor beta chain was carried out in a study of PD-1 blockade in classical Hodgkin lymphoma. Study details: Nivolumab 3 mg/kg was given intravenously every 2 weeks. Study observations and caveats: For complete responders, baseline diversity was comparable to that of newly diagnosed patients.

Time point: cycle 4 day 1 (C4D1), after five to seven weeks of nivolumab. Brentuximab vedotin exposure varied, and every patient relapsed after autologous stem cell transplantation. Here immunoSEQ multiplex PCR was the method, and the copy in TCRdb shows in-frame clones only, minus some. The sample shows more than 95,000 clones, about nine tenths of them seen only once. This CDR3 is built from 14 residues. V dropped 5 bases and J dropped 5 bases, with 15 bases sitting between them. Germline V gives CDR1 LNHDA, CDR2 SQIVND (reference sequence). This clone appeared a few times. Its antigen is still unknown.

The sequencing here drew on peripheral blood mononuclear cells (PBMCs), taken before the fourth cycle of nivolumab. The rearrangement joins TRBV19 to TRBJ1-1; D is uncertain. This clonotype was obtained from a human donor with classical Hodgkin lymphoma. In DNA, the CDR3 is TGTGCCAGTAGTGCAGAAGTAAGGAGGACTGAAGCTTTCTTT. Translated: CASSAEVRRTEAFF.